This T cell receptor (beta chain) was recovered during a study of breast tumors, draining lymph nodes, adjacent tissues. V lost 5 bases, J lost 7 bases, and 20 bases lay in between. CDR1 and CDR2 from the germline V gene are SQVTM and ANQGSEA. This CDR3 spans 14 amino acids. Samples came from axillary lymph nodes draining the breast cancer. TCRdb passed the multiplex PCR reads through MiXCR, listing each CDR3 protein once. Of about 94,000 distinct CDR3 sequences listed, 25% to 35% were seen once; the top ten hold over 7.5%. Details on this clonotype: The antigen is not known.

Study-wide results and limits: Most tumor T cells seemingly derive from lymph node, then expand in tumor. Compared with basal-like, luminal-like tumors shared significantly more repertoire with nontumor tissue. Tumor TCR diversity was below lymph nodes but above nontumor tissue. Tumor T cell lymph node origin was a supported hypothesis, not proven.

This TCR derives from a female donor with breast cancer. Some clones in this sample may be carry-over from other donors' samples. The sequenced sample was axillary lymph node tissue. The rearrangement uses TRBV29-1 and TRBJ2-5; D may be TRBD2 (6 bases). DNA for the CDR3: TGCAGCGTTTGCGGCGGGATCCTCGCCACGACCCAGTACTTC. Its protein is CSVCGGILATTQYF.